The clone carrying this T cell receptor beta chain was detected only a few times. This specimen belongs to a study of blood T cell repertoires in COVID-19. About the study: The United States, Italy and Spain were the sources of the acute and convalescent COVID-19 samples.

Original methodology: How many nucleated cells were present was estimated from reference gene primer amplification. Some clones are missing from TCRdb's copy, which holds only in-frame ones; the method was immunoSEQ multiplex PCR. The V and J calls and clone size are taken from that table; D and trimming were inferred from the DNA. This sample yields about 100,000 clones, of which roughly 81% are seen a single time; less than 6% belongs to the top ten. The junction had 10 bases not matched to a gene; V was cut back by 7 bases and J by 5 bases. CDR1 and CDR2 from the germline V gene are LNHDA and SQIVND (reference sequence). The CDR3 has 15 amino acids. Those enrolled in Seattle joined during active infection and were followed longitudinally afterward.

Source material: peripheral blood. The chain couples TRBV19 to TRBJ2-2; 7 bases are a match to TRBD1. The sequence was obtained from an elderly man with COVID-19, enrolled during active disease. The CDR3 region is CASISTGVRTGELFF. Here the CDR3 DNA reads TGTGCCAGTATTTCTACAGGGGTGAGGACCGGGGAGCTGTTTTTT. The complete variable domain, with remaining parts taken from reference TRBV19 and TRBJ2-2, reads DGGITQSPKYLFRKEGQNVTLSCEQNLNHDAMYWYRQDPGQGLRLIYYSQIVNDFQKGDIAEGYSVSREKKESFPLTVTSAQKNPTAFYLCASISTGVRTGELFFGEGSRLTVL.